These 15 T cell receptor beta chains were sequenced from one sample in a study of T cells in Graves' hyperthyroidism and ophthalmopathy (dated by TCRdb to the late 2010s). Library preparation used multiplex PCR. Sequencing relied on an Illumina HiSeq 2000. The TCR beta CDR3 regions were amplified from RNA transcripts. A first-round RT-PCR of the TCR CDR3 used the HTBI primer set with the Qiagen OneStep RT-PCR kit. The public reads were reanalyzed by TCRdb: fastp trimming at Q25, MiXCR alignment, in-frame beta chains only. Entries are consolidated by CDR3 protein sequence, retaining the most common genes and DNA. Present in this sample are 450,000 to 550,000 distinct CDR3 sequences, approximately 25% of which were seen just once. Clones ranked in the top ten supply around 10% of the sample. Sequenced material: blood. The receptors stem from a woman in her twenties or thirties with Graves' ophthalmopathy.

The gene calls are TRBV12-3 or TRBV12-4 and TRBJ2-5, with D tentatively TRBD1 (5 bases). The CDR3 length is 14 residues. Trimming cost V 1 base and J 5 bases, with 11 bases left between them. CDR3 DNA: TGTGCCAGCAGTTTAGGACAGACTGGGGAGACCCAGTACTTC. Residues: CASSLGQTGETQYF.

About this clonotype itself: A read error is possible here, since a much larger clone lies one base away. The rearrangement uses TRBV12-3 or TRBV12-4 and TRBJ1-5; 7 bases fit TRBD1. The CDR3 has 14 residues. J lost 2 bases, V lost 5 bases, and 3 bases had no gene match. The CDR3 nucleotides are TGTGCCAGCAGTATGACAGGGCGCAATCAGCCCCAGCATTTT. Its protein product is CASSMTGRNQPQHF.

This clonotype came up many times. One junction end does not reproduce the germline sequence, and a read error may be involved. V is TRBV12-3 or TRBV12-4 and J is TRBJ2-6; D uncertain. The CDR3 is 15 amino acids. CDR3 protein: CTSSPDGSGANVLTF. Written as DNA, the CDR3 is TGTACCAGCAGCCCCGACGGCTCTGGGGCCAACGTCCTGACTTTC.

This clonotype was detected many times. V is TRBV6-5 and J is TRBJ1-5; D is ambiguous. CDR1 and CDR2 (germline): MNHEY, SVGAGI. The CDR3 runs 13 residues. Trimming removed 0 bases at V and 6 bases at J, with 6 bases between. DNA for the CDR3: TGTGCCAGCAGTTACTCCGGGAGTCAGCCCCAGCATTTT. Translating it yields CASSYSGSQPQHF.

This clonotype was found many times. This rearrangement joins TRBV5-5 to TRBJ2-5; D perhaps matches TRBD2 (5 bases). Per germline, CDR1 SGHKS and CDR2 YYEKEE (reference sequence). The V gene lost 3 bases and the J gene lost 2 bases, with 14 bases spanning the gap. The CDR3 has 15 amino acids. DNA of the CDR3: TGTGCCAGCAGCTATACCGGGATGTGGCAAGAGACCCAGTACTTC. This translates into CASSYTGMWQETQYF. Variable domain in full (rest from reference TRBV5-5 and TRBJ2-5): DAGVTQSPTHLIKTRGQQVTLRCSPISGHKSVSWYQQVLGQGPQFIFQYYEKEERGRGNFPDRFSARQFPNYSSELNVNALLLGDSALYLCASSYTGMWQETQYFGPGTRLLVL.

CDR3 protein: CASSRKGDVREQYF. As DNA, the CDR3 is TGTGCCAGCAGTCGGAAAGGGGATGTTAGGGAGCAGTACTTC. The V and J genes are TRBV6-1 and TRBJ2-7, with D possibly matching TRBD1 (5 bases). The ends were cut back, 5 bases at V and 7 bases at J, with 18 bases in the middle. Germline-derived CDR1 and CDR2 are MNHNS and SASEGT. The CDR3 consists of 14 residues.

The chain recombines TRBV29-1 with TRBJ2-7, with D perhaps matching TRBD1 or TRBD2 (6 bases each). The germline V gene encodes CDR1 SQVTM and CDR2 ANQGSEA. The CDR3 is made up of 12 amino acids. V gave up 6 bases and J gave up 5 bases, with 14 bases separating them. The CDR3 nucleotides read TGCAGCGTAGATGGGGGGCCGAACGAGCAGTACTTC. Translated, it gives CSVDGGPNEQYF.

This clonotype was recorded many times. The J gene is TRBJ1-2, the V gene TRBV28; D remains unclear. The CDR3 sequence is 11 residues long. Between the trimmed V and J ends, which lost 3 bases and 7 bases, there was a span of 6 bases. Germline-derived CDR1 and CDR2 are MDHEN and SYDVKM. CDR3 sequence (DNA): TGTGCCAGCAGTTTTCAAGGTGGCTACACCTTC. This encodes CASSFQGGYTF.

Points on this clonotype: A much larger clone lies one base from this, so it may be a read error. A read error is likely, as this CDR3 ends without the conserved phenylalanine or tryptophan. The chain couples TRBV29-1 to TRBJ1-5, with 8 positions matching TRBD1. The V gene end was trimmed by 6 bases and the J gene end by 0 bases; junction bases not matched to a gene: 4. The length of the CDR3 is 14 residues. The germline gives CDR1 SQVTM, CDR2 ANQGSEA. The chain's CDR3 is CSVGDRSSNQPQHL. The CDR3 region has the DNA TGCAGCGTGGGGGACAGGTCTAGCAATCAGCCCCAGCATTTG.

The chain couples TRBV6-2 or TRBV6-3 to TRBJ2-2; unclear D gene. The CDR3 is 15 residues long. V was clipped by 8 bases and J by 0 bases, with 13 bases between them. The germline gives CDR1 MNHEY, CDR2 SVGEGT. Here the CDR3 reads CASASIHANTGELFF. Here the CDR3 DNA reads TGTGCCAGCGCAAGTATACACGCGAACACCGGGGAGCTGTTTTTT.

This clonotype was detected ten times or more. The rearrangement uses TRBV6-1 and TRBJ2-5; D is uncertain. V was shortened by 4 bases and J by 1 base, with 13 bases between the two germline ends. This CDR3 has 15 amino acids. Germline-derived CDR1 and CDR2 are MNHNS and SASEGT. DNA for the CDR3: TGTGCCAGCAGTGGACGATGGGTTTTCCAAGAGACCCAGTACTTC. This translates into CASSGRWVFQETQYF.

This clonotype was counted ten times or more. The chain uses TRBV11-2 and TRBJ2-5; D unresolved. Germline V gene data show CDR1 as SGHAT and CDR2 as FQNNGV. This CDR3 is built from 14 residues. With 1 base removed from V and 2 bases from J, the gap between germline ends came to 8 bases. The CDR3, as DNA: TGTGCCAGCAGCTTAGGAACCGATCAAGAGACCCAGTACTTC. It specifies CASSLGTDQETQYF.

The gene calls are TRBV12-5 and TRBJ2-7, with D possibly TRBD2 on 5 matching bases. V was trimmed by 7 bases and J by 1 base, leaving 8 bases between them. The CDR3 has 12 amino acids. Germline loops: CDR1 LGHNT, CDR2 FRNRAP. CDR3 residues: CASARASYEQYF. The CDR3 region has the DNA TGTGCTAGTGCGAGGGCGTCCTACGAGCAGTACTTC. Full variable domain (remainder filled in from reference TRBV12-5 and TRBJ2-7): DARVTQTPRHKVTEMGQEVTMRCQPILGHNTVFWYRQTMMQGLELLAYFRNRAPLDDSGMPKDRFSAEMPDATLATLKIQPSEPRDSAVYFCASARASYEQYFGPGTRLTVT.

This clonotype was recorded a few times. V usage is TRBV27 and J usage is TRBJ2-3; D possibly corresponds to TRBD1 (6 bases). CDR1 MNHEY and CDR2 SMNVEV come from the germline V gene (reference sequence). V lost 6 bases to trimming and J lost 0 bases, with 19 bases between them. The CDR3 runs 17 residues. CDR3 in amino acids: CASSKNPRQGSTDTQYF. CDR3 DNA: TGTGCCAGCAGCAAAAACCCACGTCAGGGGAGCACAGATACGCAGTATTTT.

Ten or more counts support this clonotype. The genes are TRBV3-1 and TRBJ2-7; TRBD2 matches at 11 bases. This CDR3 is 15 amino acids long. Germline CDR1 reads LGHDT; CDR2 reads YNNKEL (reference sequence). V shed 1 base and J 2 bases; nucleotides not matched to a gene: 1. The CDR3 DNA reads TGTGCCAGCAGCCAAGTACTAGCGGGGGCCTACGAGCAGTACTTC. Translated, it gives CASSQVLAGAYEQYF.